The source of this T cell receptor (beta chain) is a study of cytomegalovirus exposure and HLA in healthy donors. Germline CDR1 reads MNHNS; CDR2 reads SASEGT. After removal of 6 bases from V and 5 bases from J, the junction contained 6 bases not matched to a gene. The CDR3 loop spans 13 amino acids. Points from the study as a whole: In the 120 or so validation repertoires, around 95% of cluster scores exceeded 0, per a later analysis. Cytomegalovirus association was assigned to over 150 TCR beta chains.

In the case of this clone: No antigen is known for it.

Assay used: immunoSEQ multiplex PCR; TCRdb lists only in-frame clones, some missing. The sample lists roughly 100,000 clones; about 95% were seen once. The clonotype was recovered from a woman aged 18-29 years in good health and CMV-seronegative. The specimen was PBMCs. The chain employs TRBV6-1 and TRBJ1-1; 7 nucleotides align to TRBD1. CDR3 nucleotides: TGTGCCAGCAGCTTTACAGGGGCTACTGAAGCTTTCTTT. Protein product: CASSFTGATEAFF.